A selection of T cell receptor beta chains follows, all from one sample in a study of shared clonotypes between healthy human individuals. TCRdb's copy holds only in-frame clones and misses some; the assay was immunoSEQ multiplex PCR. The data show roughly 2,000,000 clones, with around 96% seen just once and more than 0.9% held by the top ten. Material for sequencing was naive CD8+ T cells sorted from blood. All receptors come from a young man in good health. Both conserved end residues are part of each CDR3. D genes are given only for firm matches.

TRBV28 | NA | CASSPDSYNEQFF
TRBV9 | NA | CASSAELGEGTDTQYF
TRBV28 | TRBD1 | CASTGTGGDYGYTF
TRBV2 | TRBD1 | CASSPGGAPNTEAFF
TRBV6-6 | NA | CASTPGEGHHYGYTF
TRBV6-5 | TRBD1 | CASSSMTGVNYGYTF
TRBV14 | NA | CASSHLLSREELFF
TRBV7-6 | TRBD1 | CASSLTGGTGNTIYF
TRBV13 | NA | CASSSGSSYEQYF
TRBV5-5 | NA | CASSPTGSYEQYF
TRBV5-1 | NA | CASRVGDSTDTQYF
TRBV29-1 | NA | CSVAGGGSGANVLTF
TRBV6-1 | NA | CASSVPRGPYNEQFF
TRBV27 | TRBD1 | CASSLTRSGTGDGYTF
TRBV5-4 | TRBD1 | CASSAGQGAYEQYF
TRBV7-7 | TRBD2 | CASSAGLAGPNEQFF
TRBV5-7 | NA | CASSLRVENEQYF
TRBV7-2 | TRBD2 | CASSPILAGGPSTDTQYF
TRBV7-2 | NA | CASSLVGGPEAFF
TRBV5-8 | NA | CASSLHEQYF
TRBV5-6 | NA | CASSPGDNEQFF
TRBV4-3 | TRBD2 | CASSPYSGDLSYEQYF
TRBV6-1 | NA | CASREGLSENNEQFF
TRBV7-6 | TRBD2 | CASSLMTSGREQFF
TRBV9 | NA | CASSVAWGEGIYEQYF
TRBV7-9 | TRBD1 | CASSPRPGQETNTGELFF
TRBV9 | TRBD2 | CASSGHSGDFYNEQFF
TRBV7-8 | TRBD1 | CASSLTGGYTEAFF
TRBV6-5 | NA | CASSYSRGGEAFF
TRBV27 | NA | CASSPPGRGEGEQYF
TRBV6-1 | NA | CASSESLWQGLYNEQFF
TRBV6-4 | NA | CASSDSERQEKSYEQYF
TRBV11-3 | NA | CASSLGDRFQETQYF
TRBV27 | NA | CASSLSAGLTDTQYF
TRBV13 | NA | CASSPRTVNTGELFF
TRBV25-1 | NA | CASKGNGYTF
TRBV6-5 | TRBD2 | CASSYSAGGPYEQFF
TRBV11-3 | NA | CASSLGSSKAFF
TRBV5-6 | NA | CASSLGSDYEQYF
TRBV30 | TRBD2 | CAWSPTSGYYEQYF
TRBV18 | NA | CASSPIRSDPFYEQYF
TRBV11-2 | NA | CASSLEGGYGNTIYF
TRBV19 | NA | CASTGIWGIDNEQFF
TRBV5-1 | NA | CASSFRGTTNEQYF
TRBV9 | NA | CASSVALLDEQFF